In this sample, the clone carrying this T cell receptor beta chain turned up many times. The sample's time point: after trial treatment. The treatment here: LDRT plus nivolumab, ipilimumab, low-dose cyclophosphamide and aspirin (RACIN trial). This entry is derived from a study of low-dose radiotherapy and immunotherapy resistance in tumors. Overall study context: Intravenous ipilimumab 1 mg/kg every six weeks was given with nivolumab 240 mg every two weeks. Treatment included intravenous cyclophosphamide dosed at 200 mg/m2 every two weeks, one day before radiation and immunotherapy.

This CDR3 comprises 18 residues. Trimming removed 0 bases at V and 2 bases at J, with 17 bases between. Looked up from germline, CDR1 is MGHRA and CDR2 is YSYEKL. TRAV- and TRBV-specific primers were used for first-strand cDNA, which covered alpha and beta chains. With a V-primer adapter and a constant-region primer, TCRs were amplified for about 22 PCR cycles. MiXCR, run by TCRdb on the reads, gives a single entry per CDR3 protein. The data show approximately 91,000 distinct CDR3 sequences, 20% to 25% seen once. The TCR originated in a female donor with ovarian cancer. This chain uses TRBV4-1 with TRBJ2-1; the D call may be TRBD1 or TRBD2 (5 bases each). Sequenced material: PBMCs, taken after low-dose radiotherapy plus immunotherapy. CDR3 sequence reads: CASSQDPPGTYPYNEQFF. The CDR3 DNA is TGCGCCAGCAGCCAAGATCCCCCCGGGACGTACCCCTACAATGAGCAGTTCTTC.